This T cell receptor (beta chain) was captured in a study of T-cell reconstitution after alpha-beta-depleted transplantation in children. Study-level results: Two months or so post-transplant, alpha-beta T cells reportedly derived from several hundred expanded graft clones.

This clonotype was detected many times. Its antigen is currently unknown. V lost 6 bases to trimming and J lost 8 bases, with 9 bases between them. This CDR3 comprises 11 residues. The authors prepared the TCRbeta library with unique molecular identifiers. TCRdb redid the calling of the PCR reads with MiXCR, one entry per CDR3 protein. This repertoire shows about 980,000 distinct CDR3 sequences, around 30% found once; its top ten account for 25% to 35%. The V gene is TRBV12-3 or TRBV12-4, the J gene TRBJ2-3; no definite D call. Material: PBMCs, mostly from graft donor cells, obtained 360 days after TCRalphabeta/CD19-depleted stem cell transplant. This TCR was recovered from a boy in the first two years of life who had a stem cell transplant for SCID, so the T cells may come from the graft donor. The CDR3 DNA is TGTGCCAGCAGCTTCTCGGGTACGCAGTATTTT. Its protein is CASSFSGTQYF.